This T cell receptor beta chain was captured by sequencing in a study of TIL therapy for anti-PD-1-resistant metastatic lung cancer. This was the immunoSEQ v3 assay. The protocol was immunoSEQ multiplex PCR, while the TCRdb copy is restricted to in-frame clones and leaves out a portion. The data show around 20,000 clones, with 75% to 80% seen just once and around 7.4% held by the top ten. This CDR3 region has 13 residues. With V trimmed by 0 bases and J by 4 bases, 2 bases remained unmatched. CDR1 is GTSNPN and CDR2 is SVGIG in the germline V gene (reference sequence). With respect to this clone: The CDR3 does not end in the conserved phenylalanine or tryptophan, so this is likely a read error.

Regarding time point: pre-treatment sample, taken before nivolumab and TIL therapy. The rearrangement joins TRBV30 to TRBJ1-2; 7 positions match TRBD1. The sample here was blood, taken at baseline. The clonotype comes from a person aged 25-80 years with non-small cell lung cancer. The CDR3 DNA follows: TGTGCCTGGAGTGTAGGACAGGTCTATGGCTACACCCTC. Encoded protein: CAWSVGQVYGYTL.